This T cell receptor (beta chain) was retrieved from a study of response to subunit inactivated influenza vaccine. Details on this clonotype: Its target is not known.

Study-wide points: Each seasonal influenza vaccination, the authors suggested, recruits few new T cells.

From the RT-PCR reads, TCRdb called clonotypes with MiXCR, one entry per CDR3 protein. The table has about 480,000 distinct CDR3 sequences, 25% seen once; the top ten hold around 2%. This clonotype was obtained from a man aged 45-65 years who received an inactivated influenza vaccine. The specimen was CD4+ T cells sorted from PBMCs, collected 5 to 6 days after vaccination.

CDR3 region: CASSRLASGLQHEQFF. The DNA of the CDR3 is TGTGCCAGCAGCCGATTAGCTAGCGGCCTTCAGCATGAGCAGTTCTTC. This chain uses TRBV6-2 or TRBV6-3 with TRBJ2-1; TRBD2 matches at 7 bases. J gave up 8 bases and V 6 bases, and 16 bases lay outside the gene matches. In germline, CDR1 is MNHEY, CDR2 SVGEGT. The CDR3 is 16 residues long.